One and the same sample provided the 21 T cell receptor beta chains below, sequenced in a study of blood T cell repertoires in COVID-19. Generated by immunoSEQ multiplex PCR, the TCRdb table keeps only in-frame clones and is missing some. The profile shows around 470,000 clones, 80% to 95% of them singletons. Material for sequencing was PBMCs or T cells enriched from blood (not recorded which). The receptors come from a man aged 18 to 30 who had recovered from COVID-19.

The gene calls are TRBV5-1 and TRBJ2-1; possibly TRBD1 or TRBD2 for D (5 bases each). The germline V gene has CDR1 SGHRS and CDR2 YFSETQ. The ends were cut back, 4 bases at V and 0 bases at J, with 11 bases in the middle. This CDR3 is 15 amino acids long. The CDR3 is CASSVGPSSYNEQFF. Written as DNA, the CDR3 is TGCGCCAGCAGCGTGGGACCTAGCTCCTACAATGAGCAGTTCTTC. Drawing the rest from reference TRBV5-1 and TRBJ2-1, the complete variable domain is KAGVTQTPRYLIKTRGQQVTLSCSPISGHRSVSWYQQTPGQGLQFLFEYFSETQRNKGNFPGRFSGRQFSNSRSEMNVSTLELGDSALYLCASSVGPSSYNEQFFGPGTRLTVL.

V gene TRBV7-6 combines with J gene TRBJ2-2; 10 bases are a match to TRBD2. With 8 bases clipped from V and 6 bases from J, the junction kept 6 bases outside the gene matches. This CDR3 has 14 residues. Germline V CDR1 and CDR2: SGHVS, FNYEAQ. The CDR3 DNA follows: TGTGCCAGCCGGGCTAGCGGGAGCTCCGGGGAGCTGTTTTTT. This translates into CASRASGSSGELFF.

The chain combines TRBV2 with TRBJ1-4; D perhaps matches TRBD1 (6 bases). The V end was cut by 6 bases, the J end by 5 bases, with 16 bases between. The CDR3 length is 15 residues. The V gene's germline CDR1 is SNHLY and CDR2 FYNNEI. For the CDR3, the DNA is TGTGCCAGCAGCGGTAGAACAGGGTTGAATGAAAAACTGTTTTTT. It is translated as CASSGRTGLNEKLFF.

The rearrangement uses TRBV5-5 and TRBJ1-3, with 7 positions matching TRBD1. CDR1 is SGHKS, CDR2 YYEKEE, per germline (reference sequence). J was trimmed by 4 bases and V by 0 bases; bases with no gene match: 10. There are 17 residues in the CDR3. CDR3 protein: CASSLGGTDFRGNTIYF. CDR3 coding DNA: TGTGCCAGCAGCTTGGGAGGGACAGATTTTCGGGGAAACACCATATATTTT.

The chain is built from TRBV14 and TRBJ2-1; 12 nucleotides line up with TRBD2. Germline V lookup: CDR1 SGHDN, CDR2 FVKESK. The CDR3 is 19 residues long. The V segment lost 4 bases and the J segment 5 bases; nucleotides outside the gene matches: 15. CDR3 residues: CASSRQKGLAGGKDNEQFF. The CDR3 nucleotides read TGTGCCAGCAGCCGACAAAAAGGGCTAGCGGGAGGGAAAGACAATGAGCAGTTCTTC.

The chain employs TRBV5-1 and TRBJ2-1; the match to TRBD2 covers 8 bases. V shed 0 bases, J shed 4 bases, and the junction held 0 bases outside the gene matches. Germline assignment: CDR1 SGHRS and CDR2 YFSETQ. This CDR3 is 14 amino acids long. For the CDR3, the DNA is TGCGCCAGCAGCTTGGCTAGCGGGTACAATGAGCAGTTCTTC. Its translation: CASSLASGYNEQFF.

This chain connects TRBV6-1 to TRBJ1-4; no clear D gene. CDR1 is MNHNS and CDR2 is SASEGT in the germline V gene. The CDR3 covers 14 residues. Trimming removed 1 base at V and 5 bases at J, with 8 bases between. Here the CDR3 reads CASSEDNRNEKLFF. CDR3 nucleotide sequence: TGTGCCAGCAGTGAAGATAACAGAAATGAAAAACTGTTTTTT.

The chain couples TRBV3-1 (or the pseudogene TRBV3-2) to TRBJ2-1; 12 nucleotides match TRBD2. Germline CDR1 and CDR2: LGHDT and YNNKEL (reference sequence). The CDR3 loop spans 17 amino acids. Unmatched junction bases numbered 2, after V lost 2 bases and J lost 0 bases. CDR3 coding DNA: TGTGCCAGCAGCCAAACTAGCGGGGGGAGCTCCTACAATGAGCAGTTCTTC. This encodes CASSQTSGGSSYNEQFF.

This clone was seen only a few times. The V call is TRBV5-1, the J call TRBJ1-2; D unresolved. CDR1 and CDR2 (germline): SGHRS, YFSETQ. The CDR3 is made up of 14 amino acids. V lost 0 bases and J lost 8, with 14 bases in between. The CDR3: CASSLASGLSGYTF. In nucleotides, the CDR3 is TGCGCCAGCAGCTTGGCTTCCGGGTTGAGCGGCTACACCTTC.

The CDR3 reads CASRQGSPGNTIYF. The DNA for the CDR3 is TGTGCCAGCAGACAGGGGTCCCCTGGAAACACCATATATTTT. This chain connects TRBV27 to TRBJ1-3, with 7 bases lining up with TRBD1. This CDR3 contains 14 residues. Germline V gene data show CDR1 as MNHEY and CDR2 as SMNVEV (reference sequence). The V and J ends lost 6 bases and 2 bases, in that order; junction bases with no gene match: 4.

The V and J genes are TRBV2 and TRBJ1-5, with D perhaps matching TRBD1 (6 bases). CDR1 SNHLY and CDR2 FYNNEI come from the germline V gene. This CDR3 spans 15 amino acids. V was clipped by 5 bases and J by 2 bases, with 13 bases between them. CDR3 sequence reads: CASSHRARRNQPQHF. The CDR3, as DNA: TGTGCCAGCAGTCACAGGGCCCGGCGCAATCAGCCCCAGCATTTT.

This sequence joins TRBV11-2 and TRBJ2-1, with D perhaps matching TRBD2 (6 bases). V was cut by 0 bases and J by 15 bases, with 21 bases left in between. The CDR3 covers 15 residues. CDR1 and CDR2 (germline): SGHAT, FQNNGV. CDR3 protein: CASSLEGSAAGWLFF. CDR3 sequence (DNA): TGTGCCAGCAGCTTAGAGGGCAGTGCTGCGGGATGGCTGTTCTTC.

This CDR3 is CASSVVGTGMFTGELFF. The CDR3 DNA is TGTGCCAGCAGCGTCGTAGGGACAGGGATGTTTACCGGGGAGCTGTTTTTT. The J gene is TRBJ2-2, the V gene TRBV9; 9 bases fit TRBD1. There are 17 residues in the CDR3. V lost 2 bases, J lost 5 bases, and 10 bases stayed unmatched. Looked up from germline, CDR1 is SGDLS and CDR2 is YYNGEE.

The CDR3 DNA follows: TGTGCCAGCAGCTTAGCGGCGACAGAGAAGTACTTC. This sequence encodes CASSLAATEKYF. V usage is TRBV7-2 and J usage is TRBJ2-7; weak D call: TRBD1 (5 bases). In germline, CDR1 is SGHTA, CDR2 FQGNSA. The CDR3 loop spans 12 amino acids. V was shortened by 0 bases and J by 11 bases, with 11 bases between the two germline ends.

The chain couples TRBV19 to TRBJ1-4, with D unclear. The CDR3 totals 13 residues. Germline-derived CDR1 and CDR2 are LNHDA and SQIVND (reference sequence). V was clipped by 3 bases and J by 7 bases, with 9 bases between them. The CDR3 loop reads CASSMREGEKLFF. The DNA of the CDR3 is TGTGCCAGTAGTATGAGGGAGGGTGAAAAACTGTTTTTT.

In this sample, this clone turned up once. The chain is built from TRBV5-5 and TRBJ2-7; D possibly corresponds to TRBD2 (6 bases). Germline lookup yields CDR1 SGHKS and CDR2 YYEKEE (reference sequence). Trimming stripped 3 bases from V and 6 bases from J, with 19 bases between. This CDR3 region has 15 residues. Here the CDR3 reads CASSSRTPRGGEQYF. Here the CDR3 DNA reads TGTGCCAGCAGCTCCCGGACACCCCGGGGAGGCGAGCAGTACTTC.

This clone was found once. The rearrangement links TRBV6-5 to TRBJ2-3; tentative D call: TRBD2 (6 bases). CDR1 and CDR2 (germline): MNHEY, SVGAGI. Trimming took 5 bases from V and 3 from J, leaving 12 bases between them. The CDR3 contains 14 residues. The CDR3 nucleotides are TGTGCCAGCAGTCCACGACTAGTGACAGATACGCAGTATTTT. Translation gives CASSPRLVTDTQYF.

CDR3 in amino acids: CASTASGGARAFF. Here the CDR3 DNA reads TGTGCCAGCACCGCGAGTGGAGGGGCGAGGGCTTTCTTT. This chain links TRBV2 with TRBJ1-1, with D tentatively TRBD1 (5 bases). CDR1 SNHLY and CDR2 FYNNEI come from the germline V gene. The length of the CDR3 is 13 residues. Trimming shortened V by 7 bases and J by 11 bases, and 20 bases separated the two germline ends.

The rearrangement uses TRBV11-3 and TRBJ2-1; maybe TRBD2 (5 bases). V was cut by 5 bases and J by 7 bases, with 15 bases left in between. CDR1 is SGHNT and CDR2 is YENEEA in the germline V gene. The CDR3 length is 14 residues. CDR3 protein: CASSRGDYGNEQFF. Written as DNA, the CDR3 is TGTGCCAGCAGCCGAGGCGACTATGGGAATGAGCAGTTCTTC.

The chain has TRBV5-4 and TRBJ1-2; TRBD1 matches at 8 bases. Germline loops: CDR1 SGHNT, CDR2 YYREEE (reference sequence). The CDR3 extends over 14 amino acids. The V gene end was trimmed by 4 bases and the J gene end by 3 bases; junction bases not matched to a gene: 5. The CDR3 DNA reads TGTGCCAGCAGCGACCCAGGGGGCGACTATGGCTACACCTTC. Its protein product is CASSDPGGDYGYTF.

This chain links TRBV9 with TRBJ1-6; 8 bases are shared with TRBD1. Germline CDR1 and CDR2: SGDLS and YYNGEE. The ends lost 2 bases at V and 8 bases at J; junction bases unmatched: 0. The CDR3 is made up of 13 amino acids. The CDR3 coding sequence is TGTGCCAGCAGCGTGACAGGGGATTCACCCCTCCACTTT. It encodes CASSVTGDSPLHF.